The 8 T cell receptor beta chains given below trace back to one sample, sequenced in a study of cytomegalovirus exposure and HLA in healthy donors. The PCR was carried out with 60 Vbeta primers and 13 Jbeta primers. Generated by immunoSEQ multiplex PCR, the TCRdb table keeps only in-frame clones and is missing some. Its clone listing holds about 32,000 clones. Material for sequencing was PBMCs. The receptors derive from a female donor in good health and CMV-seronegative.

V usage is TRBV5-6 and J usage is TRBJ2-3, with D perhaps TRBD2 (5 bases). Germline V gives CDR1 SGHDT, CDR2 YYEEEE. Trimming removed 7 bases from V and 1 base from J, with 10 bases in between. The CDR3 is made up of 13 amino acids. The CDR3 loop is CASRYGGTDTQYF. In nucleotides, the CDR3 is TGTGCCAGCCGGTACGGGGGCACAGATACGCAGTATTTT. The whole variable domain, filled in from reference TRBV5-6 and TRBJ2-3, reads DAGVTQSPTHLIKTRGQQVTLRCSPKSGHDTVSWYQQALGQGPQFIFQYYEEEERQRGNFPDRFSGHQFPNYSSELNVNALLLGDSALYLCASRYGGTDTQYFGPGTRLTVL.

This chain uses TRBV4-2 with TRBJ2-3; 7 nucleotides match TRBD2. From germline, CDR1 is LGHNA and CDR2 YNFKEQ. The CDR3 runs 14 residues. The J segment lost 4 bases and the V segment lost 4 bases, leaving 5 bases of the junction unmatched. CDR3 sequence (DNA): TGTGCCAGCAGCCCTCGGGAGGTCGCAGATACGCAGTATTTT. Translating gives CASSPREVADTQYF.

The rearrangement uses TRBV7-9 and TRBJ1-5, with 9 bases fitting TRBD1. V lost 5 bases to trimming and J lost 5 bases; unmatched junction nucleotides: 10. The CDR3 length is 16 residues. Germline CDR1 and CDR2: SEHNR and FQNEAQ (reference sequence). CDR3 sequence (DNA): TGTGCCAGCAGCCCTGCCGGGACAGGGATCGATCAGCCCCAGCATTTT. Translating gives CASSPAGTGIDQPQHF.

CDR3 sequence reads: CASSLVDSRVQEQFF. As DNA, the CDR3 is TGCGCCAGCAGCTTGGTGGACTCGCGAGTTCAAGAGCAGTTCTTC. The rearrangement joins TRBV5-1 to TRBJ2-1; D is perhaps TRBD2 (5 bases). V dropped 0 bases and J dropped 10 bases, with 17 bases sitting between them. From germline, CDR1 is SGHRS and CDR2 YFSETQ. The CDR3 contains 15 residues.

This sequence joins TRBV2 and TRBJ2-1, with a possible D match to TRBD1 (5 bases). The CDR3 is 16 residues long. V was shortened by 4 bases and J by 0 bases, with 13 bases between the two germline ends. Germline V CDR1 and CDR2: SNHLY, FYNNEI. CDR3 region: CASSARTLSSYNEQFF. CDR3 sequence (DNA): TGTGCCAGCAGTGCCCGGACATTGAGCTCCTACAATGAGCAGTTCTTC.

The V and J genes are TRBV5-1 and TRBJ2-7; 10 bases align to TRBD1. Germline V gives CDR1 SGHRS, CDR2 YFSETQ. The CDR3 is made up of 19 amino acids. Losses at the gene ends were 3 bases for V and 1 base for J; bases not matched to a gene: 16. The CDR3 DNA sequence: TGCGCCAGCAGCTCACAGGGGACAGGGGCCGGGCGACTTTCCTACGAGCAGTACTTC. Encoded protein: CASSSQGTGAGRLSYEQYF.

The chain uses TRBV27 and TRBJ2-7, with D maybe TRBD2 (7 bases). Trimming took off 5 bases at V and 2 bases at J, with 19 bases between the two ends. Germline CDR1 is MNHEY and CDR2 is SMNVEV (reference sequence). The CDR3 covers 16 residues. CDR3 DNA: TGTGCCAGCAGTGCCGAGGGGGGAGGGTATACCTACGAGCAGTACTTC. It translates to CASSAEGGGYTYEQYF.

CDR3 in amino acids: CSVDGGTYGYTF. The CDR3 DNA reads as TGCAGCGTTGATGGGGGGACCTATGGCTACACCTTC. V and J are TRBV29-1 and TRBJ1-2; the D gene is possibly TRBD1 (5 bases). CDR1 and CDR2 (germline): SQVTM, ANQGSEA. The CDR3 extends over 12 amino acids. With 3 bases removed from V and 4 bases from J, the gap between germline ends came to 9 bases.